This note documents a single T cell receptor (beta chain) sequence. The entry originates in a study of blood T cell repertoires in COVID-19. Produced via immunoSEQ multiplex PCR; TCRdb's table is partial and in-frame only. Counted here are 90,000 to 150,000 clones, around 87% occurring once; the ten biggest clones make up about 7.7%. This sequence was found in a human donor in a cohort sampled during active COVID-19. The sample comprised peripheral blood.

The CDR3 DNA reads as TGCGCCAGCAGCCAAGGAAGGACAGGGGGTTTTGTCTCTGGAAACACCATATATTTT. As protein: CASSQGRTGGFVSGNTIYF. The chain joins TRBV4-1 to TRBJ1-3; 10 nucleotides line up with TRBD1. This CDR3 spans 19 amino acids. J lost 0 bases, V lost 1 base, and 9 bases had no gene match. Germline V lookup: CDR1 MGHRA, CDR2 YSYEKL.